The clone carrying this TCR beta chain appeared a few times. The V and J ends lost 0 bases and 2 bases respectively, with 9 bases between them. The germline CDR1 and CDR2 sequences are MNHEY and SVGAGI. CDR3 length: 15 residues. This sample was included in a study of response to subunit inactivated influenza vaccine. TCRdb analysed the RT-PCR reads with MiXCR anew, one entry per CDR3 protein. This table holds a few hundred thousand distinct CDR3 sequences, around 15% found once. This sequence joins TRBV6-5 and TRBJ2-3; D remains unclear. Sequences were derived from PBMCs from blood, sampled about 12 days after vaccination. The TCR originated in a man in his fifties who received an inactivated influenza vaccine. The DNA for the CDR3 is TGTGCCAGCAGTTACTCTTACGAATCCACAGATACGCAGTATTTT. Its protein product is CASSYSYESTDTQYF.